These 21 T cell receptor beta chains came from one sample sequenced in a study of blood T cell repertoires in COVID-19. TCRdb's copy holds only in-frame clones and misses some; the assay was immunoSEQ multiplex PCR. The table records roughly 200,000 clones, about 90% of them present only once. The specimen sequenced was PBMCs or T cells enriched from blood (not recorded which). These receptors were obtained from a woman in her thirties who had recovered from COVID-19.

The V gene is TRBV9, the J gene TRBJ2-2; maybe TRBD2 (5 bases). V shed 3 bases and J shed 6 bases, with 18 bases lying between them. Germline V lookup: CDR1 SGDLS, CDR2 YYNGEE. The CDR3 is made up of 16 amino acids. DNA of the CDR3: TGTGCCAGCAGCGACAGCGGCTTGAGGATGGCCGGGGAGCTGTTTTTT. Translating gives CASSDSGLRMAGELFF.

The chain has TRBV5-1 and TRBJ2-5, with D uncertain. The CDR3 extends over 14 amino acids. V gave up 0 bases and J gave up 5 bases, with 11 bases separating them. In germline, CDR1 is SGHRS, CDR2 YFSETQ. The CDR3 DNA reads TGCGCCAGCAGCTTGGGGCTTAACGGGGAGACCCAGTACTTC. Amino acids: CASSLGLNGETQYF.

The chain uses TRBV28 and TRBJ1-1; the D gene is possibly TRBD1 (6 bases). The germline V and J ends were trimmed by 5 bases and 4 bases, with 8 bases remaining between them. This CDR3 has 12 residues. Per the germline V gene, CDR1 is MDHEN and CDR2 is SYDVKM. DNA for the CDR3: TGTGCCAGCAGTCTGACAGGCACTGAAGCTTTCTTT. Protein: CASSLTGTEAFF.

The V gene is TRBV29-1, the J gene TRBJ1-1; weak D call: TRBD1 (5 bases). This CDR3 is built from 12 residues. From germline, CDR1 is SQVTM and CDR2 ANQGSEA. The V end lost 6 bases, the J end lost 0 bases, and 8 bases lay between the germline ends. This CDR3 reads CSVGGVNTEAFF. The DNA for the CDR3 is TGCAGCGTGGGGGGAGTGAACACTGAAGCTTTCTTT.

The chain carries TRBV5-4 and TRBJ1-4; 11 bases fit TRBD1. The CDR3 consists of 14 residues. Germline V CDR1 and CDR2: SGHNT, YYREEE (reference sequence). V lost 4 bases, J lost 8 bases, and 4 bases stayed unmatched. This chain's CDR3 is CASSLGQGDEKLFF. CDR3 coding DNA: TGTGCCAGCAGCCTGGGACAGGGGGACGAAAAACTGTTTTTT.

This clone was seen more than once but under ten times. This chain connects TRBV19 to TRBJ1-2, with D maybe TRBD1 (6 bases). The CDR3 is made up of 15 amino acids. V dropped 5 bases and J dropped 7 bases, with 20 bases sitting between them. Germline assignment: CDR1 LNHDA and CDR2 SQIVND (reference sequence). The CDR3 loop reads CASSFTPQGNRGYTF. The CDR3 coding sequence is TGTGCCAGTAGTTTCACACCGCAGGGGAATCGTGGCTACACCTTC.

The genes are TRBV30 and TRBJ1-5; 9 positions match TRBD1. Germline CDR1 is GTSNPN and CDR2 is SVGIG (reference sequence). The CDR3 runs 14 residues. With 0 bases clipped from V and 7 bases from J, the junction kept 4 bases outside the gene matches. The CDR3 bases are TGTGCCTGGAGTGTTGGACAGGGGTACCAGCCCCAGCATTTT. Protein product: CAWSVGQGYQPQHF.

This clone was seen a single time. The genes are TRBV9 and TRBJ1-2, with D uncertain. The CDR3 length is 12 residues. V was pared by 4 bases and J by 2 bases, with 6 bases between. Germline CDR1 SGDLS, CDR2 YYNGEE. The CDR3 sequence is CASSSTNYGYTF. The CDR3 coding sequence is TGTGCCAGCAGCTCTACCAACTATGGCTACACCTTC.

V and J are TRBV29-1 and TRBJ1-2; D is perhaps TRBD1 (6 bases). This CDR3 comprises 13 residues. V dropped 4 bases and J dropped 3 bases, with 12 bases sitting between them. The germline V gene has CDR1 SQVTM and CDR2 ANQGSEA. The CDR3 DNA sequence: TGCAGCGTTGGGCAGGGGTCGGACTATGGCTACACCTTC. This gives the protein CSVGQGSDYGYTF.

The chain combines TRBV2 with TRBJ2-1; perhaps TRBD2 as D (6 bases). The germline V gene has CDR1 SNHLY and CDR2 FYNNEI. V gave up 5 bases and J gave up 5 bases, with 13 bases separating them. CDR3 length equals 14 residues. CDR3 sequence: CASSRRVTDNEQFF. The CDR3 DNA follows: TGTGCCAGCAGTCGGAGGGTGACGGACAATGAGCAGTTCTTC.

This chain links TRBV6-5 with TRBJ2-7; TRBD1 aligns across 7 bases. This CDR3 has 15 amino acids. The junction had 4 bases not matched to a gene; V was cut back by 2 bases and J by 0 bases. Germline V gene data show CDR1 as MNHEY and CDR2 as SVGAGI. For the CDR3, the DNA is TGTGCCAGCAGTTACGGGACAGTAAGCTCCTACGAGCAGTACTTC. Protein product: CASSYGTVSSYEQYF.

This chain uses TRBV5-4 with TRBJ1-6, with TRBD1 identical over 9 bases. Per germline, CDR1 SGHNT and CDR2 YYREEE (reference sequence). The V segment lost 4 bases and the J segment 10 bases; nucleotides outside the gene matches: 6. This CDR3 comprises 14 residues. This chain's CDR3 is CASSAGTGNSPLHF. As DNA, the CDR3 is TGTGCCAGCAGCGCCGGGACAGGGAACTCACCCCTCCACTTT.

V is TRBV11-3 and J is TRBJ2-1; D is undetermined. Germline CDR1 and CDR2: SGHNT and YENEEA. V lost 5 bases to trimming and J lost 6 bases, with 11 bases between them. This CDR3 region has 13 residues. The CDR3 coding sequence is TGTGCCAGCAGCCCCGGAGTTACCAATGAGCAGTTCTTC. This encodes CASSPGVTNEQFF.

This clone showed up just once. In DNA, the CDR3 is TGTGCCAGCAGGGATCGGGATCAGGGGTGGGACACTGAAGCTTTCTTT. Protein product: CASRDRDQGWDTEAFF. The rearrangement links TRBV27 to TRBJ1-1; D possibly corresponds to TRBD1 (6 bases). V dropped 6 bases and J dropped 3 bases, with 20 bases sitting between them. In germline, CDR1 is MNHEY, CDR2 SMNVEV (reference sequence). The CDR3 loop spans 16 amino acids.

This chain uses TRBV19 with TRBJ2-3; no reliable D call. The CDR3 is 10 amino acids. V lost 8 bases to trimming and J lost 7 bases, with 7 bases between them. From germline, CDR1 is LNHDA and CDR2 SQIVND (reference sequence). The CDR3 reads CASGTNTQYF. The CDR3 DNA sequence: TGTGCCAGTGGAACTAATACGCAGTATTTT.

The CDR3 reads CASSFSRNTEAFF. The DNA for the CDR3 is TGTGCCAGCAGTTTTTCTAGGAACACTGAAGCTTTCTTT. The rearrangement uses TRBV12-3 or TRBV12-4 and TRBJ1-1; D not certain. Trimming stripped 3 bases from V and 1 base from J, with 6 bases between. The CDR3 is made up of 13 amino acids.

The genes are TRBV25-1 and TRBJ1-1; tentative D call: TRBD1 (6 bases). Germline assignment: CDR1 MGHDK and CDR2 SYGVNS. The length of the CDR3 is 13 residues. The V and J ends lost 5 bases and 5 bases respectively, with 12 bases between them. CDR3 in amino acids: CASSTGYSTEAFF. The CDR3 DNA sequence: TGTGCCAGCAGTACAGGGTACAGTACTGAAGCTTTCTTT.

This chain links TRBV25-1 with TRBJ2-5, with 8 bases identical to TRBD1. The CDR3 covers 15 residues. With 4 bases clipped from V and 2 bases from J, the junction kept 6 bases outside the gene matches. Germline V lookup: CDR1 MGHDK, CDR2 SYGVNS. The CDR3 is CASSGLTGGQETQYF. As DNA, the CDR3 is TGTGCCAGCAGTGGGTTAACAGGGGGACAAGAGACCCAGTACTTC.

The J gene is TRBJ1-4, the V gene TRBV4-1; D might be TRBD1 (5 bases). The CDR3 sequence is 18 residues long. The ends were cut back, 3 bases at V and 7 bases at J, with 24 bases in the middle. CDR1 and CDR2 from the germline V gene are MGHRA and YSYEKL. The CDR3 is CASSQGSGAAVISEKLFF. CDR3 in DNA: TGCGCCAGCAGCCAGGGTTCTGGGGCGGCAGTAATTAGTGAAAAACTGTTTTTT.

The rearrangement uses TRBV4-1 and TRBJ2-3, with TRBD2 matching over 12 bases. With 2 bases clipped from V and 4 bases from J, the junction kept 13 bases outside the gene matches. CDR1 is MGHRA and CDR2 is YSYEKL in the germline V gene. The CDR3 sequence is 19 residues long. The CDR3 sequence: CASSQPVGTSGGQSDTQYF. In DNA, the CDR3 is TGCGCCAGCAGCCAACCCGTTGGTACTAGCGGGGGGCAGTCAGATACGCAGTATTTT.

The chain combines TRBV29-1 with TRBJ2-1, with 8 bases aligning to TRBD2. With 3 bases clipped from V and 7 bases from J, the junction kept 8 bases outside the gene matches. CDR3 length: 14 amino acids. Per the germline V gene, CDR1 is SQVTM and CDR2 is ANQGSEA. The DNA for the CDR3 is TGCAGCGTTGAGAATCCAGCGGGAGTAAATGAGCAGTTCTTC. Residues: CSVENPAGVNEQFF.